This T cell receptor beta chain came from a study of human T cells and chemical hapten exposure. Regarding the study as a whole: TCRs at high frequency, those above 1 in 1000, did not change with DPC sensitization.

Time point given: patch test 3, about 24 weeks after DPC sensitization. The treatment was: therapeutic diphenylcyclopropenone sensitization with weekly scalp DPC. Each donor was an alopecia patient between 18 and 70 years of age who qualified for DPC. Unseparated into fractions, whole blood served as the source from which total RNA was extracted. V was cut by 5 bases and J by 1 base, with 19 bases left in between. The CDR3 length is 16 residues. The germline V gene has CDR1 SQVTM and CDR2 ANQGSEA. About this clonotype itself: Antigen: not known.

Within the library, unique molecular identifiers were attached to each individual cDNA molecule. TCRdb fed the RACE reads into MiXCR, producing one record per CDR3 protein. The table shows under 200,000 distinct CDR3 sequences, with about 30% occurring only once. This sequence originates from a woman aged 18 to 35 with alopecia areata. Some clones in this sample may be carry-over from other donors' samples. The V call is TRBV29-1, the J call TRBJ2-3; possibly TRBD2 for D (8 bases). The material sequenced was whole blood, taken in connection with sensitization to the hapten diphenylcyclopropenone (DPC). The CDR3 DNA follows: TGCAGCGTTCGAAACAGGGGAGCGGGGGGCACAGATACGCAGTATTTT. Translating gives CSVRNRGAGGTDTQYF.